Listed below are T cell receptor beta chains from one sample, sequenced in a study of cytomegalovirus exposure and HLA in healthy donors. TCRdb's copy holds only in-frame clones and misses some; the assay was immunoSEQ multiplex PCR. The top ten hold under 3% of the sample, which has 180,000 or so clones, more than 65% seen once. The sample was PBMCs. These receptors were obtained from a woman in her 30s in good health and CMV-seropositive. The CDR3 runs from the conserved cysteine through the conserved F or W. A D gene is named only where the DNA matches it firmly. Not all rows give a size; the values are once, few, many and, for expanded clones, a class.

v_gene	len	j_gene	abundance	d_gene	CDR3nt	CDR3aa
TRBV5-1	17	TRBJ2-3	few	TRBD1	TGCGCCAGCAGCCCGGGTTGGTGGACAGGGGGCGCAGATACGCAGTATTTT	CASSPGWWTGGADTQYF
TRBV11-2	14	TRBJ1-1	NA	TRBD1	TGTGCCAGCAGCAGCCACAGGGGGCTGACTGAAGCTTTCTTT	CASSSHRGLTEAFF
TRBV5-6	18	TRBJ2-6	NA	TRBD1	TGTGCCAGCAGCCCCGGGACAGGGGATTTTCTGGGGGCCAACGTCCTGACTTTC	CASSPGTGDFLGANVLTF
TRBV4-2	17	TRBJ1-4	NA	NA	TGTGCCAGCAGCCAAGGGAGGCCGGGCCGGGCGGGTGAAAAACTGTTTTTT	CASSQGRPGRAGEKLFF
TRBV5-1	12	TRBJ2-7	NA	NA	TGCGCCAGCAGCGCTTCGGACACAAACATCAGCTTC	CASSASDTNISF
TRBV11-3	14	TRBJ2-5	NA	NA	TGTGCCAGCACCCCCCGCACGGGCCAAGAGACCCAGTACTTC	CASTPRTGQETQYF
TRBV27	15	TRBJ2-7	NA	NA	TGTGCCAGCAGTTACGTGGAGAGGTGGTCCTACGAGCAGTACTTC	CASSYVERWSYEQYF
TRBV6-5	12	TRBJ1-4	NA	NA	TGTGCCAGCAGCCTCCGCGGGGGGGAACTGTTTTTT	CASSLRGGELFF
TRBV11-2	16	TRBJ1-1	once	NA	TGTGCCAGCAGCTTAGATTGGAGGGGATCGAACACTGAAGCTTTCTTT	CASSLDWRGSNTEAFF
TRBV5-1	16	TRBJ2-5	few	TRBD1	TGCGCCAGCAGCAAGGGGGCGGGCCTTGGGCAAGAGACCCAGTACTTC	CASSKGAGLGQETQYF
TRBV6-5	11	TRBJ2-7	NA	NA	TGTGCCAGCAGTTGCGACTACGAGCAGTACTTC	CASSCDYEQYF
TRBV7-9	14	TRBJ1-4	NA	TRBD1	TGTGCCAGCAGCCGACAGGGAGCTAATGAAAAACTGTTTTTT	CASSRQGANEKLFF
TRBV28	15	TRBJ1-5	NA	NA	TGTGCCAGCAGTTTATTCGGGGTCTCCAATCAGCCCCAGCATTTT	CASSLFGVSNQPQHF
TRBV27	16	TRBJ1-3	NA	NA	TGTGCCAGCAGTCCGTCCGGGGGTTACTCTGGAAACACCATATATTTT	CASSPSGGYSGNTIYF
TRBV4-3	17	TRBJ2-4	NA	TRBD2	TGCGCCAGCAGCCAAGATCACGGGGGGGGTGGCAAAAACATTCAGTACTTC	CASSQDHGGGGKNIQYF
TRBV4-1	15	TRBJ1-5	NA	NA	TGCGCCAGCAGCCAAGGATCTTTAGGGGCTCAGCCCCAGCATTTT	CASSQGSLGAQPQHF
TRBV10-3	14	TRBJ2-5	few	TRBD2	TGTGCCATCACCCCACCGGGACTACAAGAGACCCAGTACTTC	CAITPPGLQETQYF
TRBV2	14	TRBJ1-4	once	TRBD1	TGTGCCAGCAGCCGGGACAGTGATAATGAAAAACTGTTTTTT	CASSRDSDNEKLFF
TRBV6-7	16	TRBJ1-6	NA	NA	TGTGCCAGCAGTTACGGTCGGGGAGAAGGTAATTCACCCCTCCACTTT	CASSYGRGEGNSPLHF
TRBV5-4	15	TRBJ1-2	NA	NA	TGTGCCAGCAGCTTGGGGGAAATGGGGAGGGATGGCTACACCTTC	CASSLGEMGRDGYTF
TRBV28	14	TRBJ2-7	once	TRBD1	TGTGCCACGGATTGGCGACAGGGGGAACACGAGCAGTACTTC	CATDWRQGEHEQYF
TRBV19	14	TRBJ2-7	NA	NA	TGTGCCAGTAGTATTCAGGGAGGAGGGTACGAGCAGTACTTC	CASSIQGGGYEQYF
TRBV7-3	13	TRBJ2-1	NA	NA	TGTGCCAGCAGCTTACAGGGATTGGGTGAGCAGTTCTTC	CASSLQGLGEQFF
TRBV18	16	TRBJ2-7	once	TRBD1	TGTGCCAGCTCATCCCCTATGGGACAGGGATGGGACGAGCAGTACTTC	CASSSPMGQGWDEQYF
TRBV6-5	13	TRBJ1-2	NA	NA	TGTGCCAGCAGGGGGAGGGGTCCCTATGGCTACACCTTC	CASRGRGPYGYTF
TRBV28	14	TRBJ2-5	once	NA	TGTGCCAGCAGACCTGGGGACTTTCAAGAGGCCCAGTACTTC	CASRPGDFQEAQYF
TRBV7-8	16	TRBJ2-3	NA	TRBD2	TGTGCCAGCAGCCAGACTAGCGGGGGGCGCACAGATACGCAGTATTTT	CASSQTSGGRTDTQYF